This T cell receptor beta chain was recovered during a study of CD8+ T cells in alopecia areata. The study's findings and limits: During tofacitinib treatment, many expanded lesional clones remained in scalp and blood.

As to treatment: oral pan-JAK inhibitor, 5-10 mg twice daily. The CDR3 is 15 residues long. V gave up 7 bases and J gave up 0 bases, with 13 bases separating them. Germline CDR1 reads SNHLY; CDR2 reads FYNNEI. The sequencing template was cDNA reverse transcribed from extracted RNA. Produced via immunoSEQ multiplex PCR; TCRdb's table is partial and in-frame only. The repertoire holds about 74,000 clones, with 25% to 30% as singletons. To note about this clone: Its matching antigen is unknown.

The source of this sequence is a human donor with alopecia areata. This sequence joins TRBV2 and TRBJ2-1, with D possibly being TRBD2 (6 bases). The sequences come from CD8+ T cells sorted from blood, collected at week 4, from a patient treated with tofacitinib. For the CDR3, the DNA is TGTGCCAGCAAAGGGACTTCGAGCTCCTACAATGAGCAGTTCTTC. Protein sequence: CASKGTSSSYNEQFF.